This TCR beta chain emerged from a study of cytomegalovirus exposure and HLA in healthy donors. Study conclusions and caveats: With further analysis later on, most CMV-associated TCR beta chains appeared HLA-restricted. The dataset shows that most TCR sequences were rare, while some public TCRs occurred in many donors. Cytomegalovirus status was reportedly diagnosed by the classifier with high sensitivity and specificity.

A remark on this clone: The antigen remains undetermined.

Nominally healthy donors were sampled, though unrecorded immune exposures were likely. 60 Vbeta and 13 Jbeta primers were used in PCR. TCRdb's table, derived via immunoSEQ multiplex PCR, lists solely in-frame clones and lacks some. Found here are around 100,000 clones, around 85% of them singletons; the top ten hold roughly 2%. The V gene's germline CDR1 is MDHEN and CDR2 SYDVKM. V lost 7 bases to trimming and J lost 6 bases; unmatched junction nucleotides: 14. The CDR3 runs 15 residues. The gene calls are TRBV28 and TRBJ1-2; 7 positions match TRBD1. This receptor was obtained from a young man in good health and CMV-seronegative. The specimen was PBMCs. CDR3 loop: CASTSTWRQGDGYTF. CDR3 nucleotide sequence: TGTGCCAGCACCTCAACCTGGCGACAGGGAGATGGCTACACCTTC.